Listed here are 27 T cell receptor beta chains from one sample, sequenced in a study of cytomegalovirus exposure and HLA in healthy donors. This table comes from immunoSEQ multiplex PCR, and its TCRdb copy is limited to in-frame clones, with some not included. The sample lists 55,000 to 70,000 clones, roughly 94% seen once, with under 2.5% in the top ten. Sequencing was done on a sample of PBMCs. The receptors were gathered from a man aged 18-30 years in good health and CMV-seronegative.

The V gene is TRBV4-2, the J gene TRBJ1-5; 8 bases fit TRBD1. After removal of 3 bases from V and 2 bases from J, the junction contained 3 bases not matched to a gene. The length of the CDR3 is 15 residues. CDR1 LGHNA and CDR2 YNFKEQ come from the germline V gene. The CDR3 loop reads CASSQTGVGNQPQHF. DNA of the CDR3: TGTGCCAGCAGCCAGACAGGGGTCGGCAATCAGCCCCAGCATTTT.

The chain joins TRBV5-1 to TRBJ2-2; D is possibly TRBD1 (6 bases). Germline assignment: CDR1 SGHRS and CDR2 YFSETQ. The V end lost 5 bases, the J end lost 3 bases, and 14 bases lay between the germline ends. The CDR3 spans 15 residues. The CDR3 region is CASSGLGGDTGELFF. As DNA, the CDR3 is TGCGCCAGCAGTGGGCTAGGGGGAGACACCGGGGAGCTGTTTTTT.

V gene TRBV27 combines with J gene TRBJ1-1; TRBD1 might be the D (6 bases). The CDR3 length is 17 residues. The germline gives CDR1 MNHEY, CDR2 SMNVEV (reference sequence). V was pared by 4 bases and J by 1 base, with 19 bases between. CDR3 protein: CASSSRNTGNWNTEAFF. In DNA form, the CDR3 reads TGTGCCAGCAGTTCAAGAAATACAGGGAATTGGAACACTGAAGCTTTCTTT.

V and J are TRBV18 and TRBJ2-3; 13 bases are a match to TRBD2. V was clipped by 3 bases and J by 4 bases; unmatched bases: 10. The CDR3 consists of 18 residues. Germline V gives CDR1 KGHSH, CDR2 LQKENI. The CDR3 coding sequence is TGTGCCAGCTCACCGGTCAGGACTAGCGGGAGTGATGCAGATACGCAGTATTTT. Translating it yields CASSPVRTSGSDADTQYF.

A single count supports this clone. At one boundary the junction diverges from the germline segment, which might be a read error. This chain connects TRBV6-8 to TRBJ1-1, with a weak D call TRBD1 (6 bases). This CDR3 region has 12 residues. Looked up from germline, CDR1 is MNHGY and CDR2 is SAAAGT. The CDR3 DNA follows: TGTGCCAGCAGTCAGAGGGGGGGGGAAGGTTTCTTT. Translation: CASSQRGGEGFF.

The CDR3, as DNA: TGTGCCAGCACCGGGACAGGGGGCCGTCACTATGGCTACACCTTC. It specifies CASTGTGGRHYGYTF. The chain joins TRBV28 to TRBJ1-2; 12 bases agree with TRBD1. The V segment lost 7 bases and the J segment 3 bases; nucleotides outside the gene matches: 6. The CDR3 is made up of 15 amino acids. Germline V gene data show CDR1 as MDHEN and CDR2 as SYDVKM.

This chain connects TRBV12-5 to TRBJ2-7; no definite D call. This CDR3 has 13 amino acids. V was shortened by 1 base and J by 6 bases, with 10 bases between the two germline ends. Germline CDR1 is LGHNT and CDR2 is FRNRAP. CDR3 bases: TGTGCTAGTGGTTTGGGGGTCACGGGCGAGCAGTACTTC. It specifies CASGLGVTGEQYF.

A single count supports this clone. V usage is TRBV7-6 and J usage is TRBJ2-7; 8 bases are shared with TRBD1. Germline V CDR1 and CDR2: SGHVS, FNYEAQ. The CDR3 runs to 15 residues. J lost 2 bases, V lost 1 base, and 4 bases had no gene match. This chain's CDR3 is CASSLEAGGPYEQYF. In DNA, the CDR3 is TGTGCCAGCAGCTTAGAGGCAGGGGGCCCCTACGAGCAGTACTTC.

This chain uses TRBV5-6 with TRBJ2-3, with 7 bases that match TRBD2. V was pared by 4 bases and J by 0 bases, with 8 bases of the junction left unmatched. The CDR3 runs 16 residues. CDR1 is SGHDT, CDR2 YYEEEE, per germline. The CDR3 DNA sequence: TGTGCCAGCAGCCCTTTAGCGGGCGCTAGCACAGATACGCAGTATTTT. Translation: CASSPLAGASTDTQYF.

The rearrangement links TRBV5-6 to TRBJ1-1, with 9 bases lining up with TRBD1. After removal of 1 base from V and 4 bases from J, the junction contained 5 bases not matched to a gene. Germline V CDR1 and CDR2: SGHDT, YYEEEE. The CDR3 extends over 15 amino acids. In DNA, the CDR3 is TGTGCCAGCAGCTTGTCTCCGGACAGGGGCACTGAAGCTTTCTTT. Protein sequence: CASSLSPDRGTEAFF.

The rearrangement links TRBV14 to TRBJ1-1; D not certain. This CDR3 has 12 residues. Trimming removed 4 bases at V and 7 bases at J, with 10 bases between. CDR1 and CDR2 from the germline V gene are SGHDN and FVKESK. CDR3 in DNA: TGTGCCAGCAGCCGGGAGCCACTTGAAGCTTTCTTT. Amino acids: CASSREPLEAFF.

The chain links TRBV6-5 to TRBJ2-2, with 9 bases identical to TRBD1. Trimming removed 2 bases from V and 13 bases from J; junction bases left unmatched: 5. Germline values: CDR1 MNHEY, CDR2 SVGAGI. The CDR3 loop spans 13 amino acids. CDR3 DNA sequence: TGTGCCAGCAGTTACGGACAGGGGAGGTGGCTGTTTTTT. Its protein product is CASSYGQGRWLFF.

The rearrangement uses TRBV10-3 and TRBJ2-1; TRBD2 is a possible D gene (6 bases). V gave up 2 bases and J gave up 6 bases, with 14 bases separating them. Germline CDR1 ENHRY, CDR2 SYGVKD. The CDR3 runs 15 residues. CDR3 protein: CAISEDGSVLNEQFF. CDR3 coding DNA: TGTGCCATCAGTGAGGACGGGAGCGTGCTCAATGAGCAGTTCTTC.

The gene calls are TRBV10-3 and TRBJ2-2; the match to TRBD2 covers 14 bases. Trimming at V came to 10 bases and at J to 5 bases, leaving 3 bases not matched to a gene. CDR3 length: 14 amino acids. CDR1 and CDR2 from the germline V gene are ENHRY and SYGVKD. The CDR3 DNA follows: TGTGCCACTGGGACTAGCGGGAGAACCGGGGAGCTGTTTTTT. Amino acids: CATGTSGRTGELFF.

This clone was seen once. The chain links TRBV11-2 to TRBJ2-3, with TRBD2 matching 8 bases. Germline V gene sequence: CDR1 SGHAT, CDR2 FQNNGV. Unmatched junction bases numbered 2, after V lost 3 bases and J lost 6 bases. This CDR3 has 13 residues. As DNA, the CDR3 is TGTGCCAGCAGCTTCGGGACTAGGGATACGCAGTATTTT. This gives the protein CASSFGTRDTQYF.

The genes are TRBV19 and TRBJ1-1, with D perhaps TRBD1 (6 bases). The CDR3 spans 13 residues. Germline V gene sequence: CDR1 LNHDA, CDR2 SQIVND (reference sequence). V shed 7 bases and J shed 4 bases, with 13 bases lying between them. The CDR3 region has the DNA TGTGCCAGTACACAGGGTCTGGGCACTGAAGCTTTCTTT. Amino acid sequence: CASTQGLGTEAFF.

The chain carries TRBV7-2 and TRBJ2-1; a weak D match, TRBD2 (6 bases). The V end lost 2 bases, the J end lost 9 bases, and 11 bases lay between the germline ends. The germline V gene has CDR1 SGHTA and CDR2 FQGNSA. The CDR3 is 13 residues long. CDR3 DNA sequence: TGTGCCAGCAGCTTAAAGGACGGGGGTGAGCAGTTCTTC. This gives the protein CASSLKDGGEQFF.

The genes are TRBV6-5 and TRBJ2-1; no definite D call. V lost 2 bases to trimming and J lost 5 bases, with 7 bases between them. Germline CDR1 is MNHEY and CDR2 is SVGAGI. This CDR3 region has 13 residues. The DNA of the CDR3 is TGTGCCAGCAGTTACAGAGGTAACAATGAGCAGTTCTTC. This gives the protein CASSYRGNNEQFF.

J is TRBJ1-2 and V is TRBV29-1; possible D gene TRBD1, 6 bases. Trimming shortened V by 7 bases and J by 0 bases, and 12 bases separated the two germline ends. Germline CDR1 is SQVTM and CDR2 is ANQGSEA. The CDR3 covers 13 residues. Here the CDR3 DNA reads TGCAGCGCTAATGGACAGCCTAACTATGGCTACACCTTC. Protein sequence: CSANGQPNYGYTF.

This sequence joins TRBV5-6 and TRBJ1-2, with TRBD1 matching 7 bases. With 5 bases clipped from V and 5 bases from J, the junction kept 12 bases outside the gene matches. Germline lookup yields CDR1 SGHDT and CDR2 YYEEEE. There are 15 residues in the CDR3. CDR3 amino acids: CASSQGYRGPYGYTF. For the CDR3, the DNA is TGTGCCAGCAGTCAAGGATACAGGGGACCTTATGGCTACACCTTC.

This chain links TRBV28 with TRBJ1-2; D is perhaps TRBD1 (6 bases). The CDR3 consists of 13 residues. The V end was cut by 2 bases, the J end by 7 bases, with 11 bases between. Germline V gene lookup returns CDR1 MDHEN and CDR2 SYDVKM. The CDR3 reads CASSLIQGGGYTF. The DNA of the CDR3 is TGTGCCAGCAGTTTAATACAGGGCGGTGGCTACACCTTC.

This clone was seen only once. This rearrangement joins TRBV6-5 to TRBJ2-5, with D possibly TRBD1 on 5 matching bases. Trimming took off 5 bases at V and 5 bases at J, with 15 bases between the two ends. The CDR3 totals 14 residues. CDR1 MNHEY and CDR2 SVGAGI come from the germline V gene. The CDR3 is CASSQTDRRETQYF. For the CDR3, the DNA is TGTGCCAGCAGTCAGACAGATCGCCGGGAGACCCAGTACTTC.

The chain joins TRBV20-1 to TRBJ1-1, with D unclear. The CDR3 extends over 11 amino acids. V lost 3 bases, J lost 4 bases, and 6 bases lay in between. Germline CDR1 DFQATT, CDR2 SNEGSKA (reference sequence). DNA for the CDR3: TGCAGTGCTAGGGGAGCCACTGAAGCTTTCTTT. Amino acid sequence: CSARGATEAFF.

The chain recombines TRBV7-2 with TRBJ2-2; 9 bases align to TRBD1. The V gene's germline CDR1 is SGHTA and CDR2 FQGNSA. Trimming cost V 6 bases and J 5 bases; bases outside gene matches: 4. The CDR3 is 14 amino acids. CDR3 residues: CASRDRGKTGELFF. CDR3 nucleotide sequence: TGTGCCAGCAGGGACAGGGGAAAAACCGGGGAGCTGTTTTTT.

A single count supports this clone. The CDR3 region is CASSPQRSGPEQYF. Written as DNA, the CDR3 is TGTGCCAGCAGTCCTCAACGGAGCGGTCCCGAGCAGTACTTC. The V and J genes are TRBV6-5 and TRBJ2-7, with a weak D call TRBD2 (5 bases). V was cut by 5 bases and J by 6 bases, with 17 bases left in between. Germline assignment: CDR1 MNHEY and CDR2 SVGAGI. The CDR3 covers 14 residues.

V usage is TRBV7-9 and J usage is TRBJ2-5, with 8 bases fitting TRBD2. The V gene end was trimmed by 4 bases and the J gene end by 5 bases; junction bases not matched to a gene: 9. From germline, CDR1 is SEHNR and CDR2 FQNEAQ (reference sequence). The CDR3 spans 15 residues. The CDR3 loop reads CASSSSGGSRETQYF. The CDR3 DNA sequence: TGTGCCAGCAGCTCAAGCGGGGGAAGCCGGGAGACCCAGTACTTC. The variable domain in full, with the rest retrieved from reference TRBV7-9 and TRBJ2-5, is DTGVSQNPRHKITKRGQNVTFRCDPISEHNRLYWYRQTLGQGPEFLTYFQNEAQLEKSRLLSDRFSAERPKGSFSTLEIQRTEQGDSAMYLCASSSSGGSRETQYFGPGTRLLVL.

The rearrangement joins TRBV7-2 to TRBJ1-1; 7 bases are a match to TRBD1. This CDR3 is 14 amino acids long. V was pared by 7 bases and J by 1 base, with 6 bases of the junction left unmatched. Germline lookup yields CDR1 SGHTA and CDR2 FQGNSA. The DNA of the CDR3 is TGTGCCAGCATAGGACAGGTGGGGAACACTGAAGCTTTCTTT. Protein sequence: CASIGQVGNTEAFF. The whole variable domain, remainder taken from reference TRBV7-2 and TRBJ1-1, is GAGVSQSPSNKVTEKGKDVELRCDPISGHTALYWYRQSLGQGLEFLIYFQGNSAPDKSGLPSDRFSAERTGGSVSTLTIQRTQQEDSAVYLCASIGQVGNTEAFFGQGTRLTVV.